This TCR beta chain originates from a study of T cells in pancreatic ductal adenocarcinoma (TCRdb year 2017). With respect to the entire study: Surgically resected pancreatic ductal adenocarcinoma specimens were analyzed for the quantity, spatial distribution, and characteristics of both suppressive cells and tumor-infiltrating CD8+ T cells, an effort aimed at clarifying the adaptive T-cell response occurring naturally. The research as a whole found: There was no significant difference in T-cell clonality between tumor and blood, where mean clonality was approximately 0.1 for tumors and 0.055 to 0.09 for blood. Tumor versus blood clonality comparisons may be biased because tumors are enriched in CD45RO+ effector rather than naive T cells, biasing toward lower diversity. Compared with tumor samples, blood samples had more total productive templates and 7.5 to 9.5-fold more unique clonotypes. Because most pancreatic cancer patients present with inoperable disease, the resected cohort was biased toward the minority with early-stage disease.

The pancreatic ductal adenocarcinoma patients who were selected had gone through surgery without receiving any neoadjuvant therapy. Right after surgery, resected tumor tissue went into ice-cold media, and part of that tissue was flash frozen for DNA and RNA. Using the DNeasy Blood and Tissue Kit with Proteinase K and RNase treatment, genomic DNA was extracted from 7 PBMC and fewer than 10 flash-frozen tumor specimens. TCR beta CDR3 regions were amplified from genomic DNA using the immunoSEQ hsTCRB kit. High-throughput TRB CDR3 sequencing was performed on an Illumina HiSeq system. The study's processing was this. The immunoSEQ software was used to analyze sequencing reads, and nonproductive sequences containing premature stops or frame-shifts were excluded. Clonality of the repertoire was calculated as one minus Shannon entropy normalized by log2 of the number of unique productive sequences. TCRdb provides this immuneACCESS table in a form limited to in-frame rearrangements. Some clones are lacking; in checked studies, under half of them reflect an unresolved V gene, and why the rest are absent is not known. The V and J calls and clone size come from that table; D and trimming were worked out from the DNA. The sample table shows around 10,000 clones, and 67% are seen once. In total, the top ten clones hold roughly 30% of the sample.

The CDR3 has 11 amino acids, counting the end cysteine and phenylalanine. Of the read, only the CDR3 DNA is kept; its 33 bases are in frame from base 1. V is shortened by 11 bases, J by 0 bases, and the region joining them spans 6 bases. CDR1 and CDR2 (MDHEN, SYDVKM) derive from the germline V gene. A note on this clone: Its antigen is still unknown. No per-base quality is available; no much larger clone lies one base away.

The sample consisted of pancreatic tumor tissue. The receptor's source is a human donor with pancreatic ductal adenocarcinoma. Here the chain combines TRBV28 and TRBJ2-3, with no D gene named confidently. The nucleotide sequence reads as follows: TGTGCCGAAGGAAGCACAGATACGCAGTATTTT. This is translated as CAEGSTDTQYF.